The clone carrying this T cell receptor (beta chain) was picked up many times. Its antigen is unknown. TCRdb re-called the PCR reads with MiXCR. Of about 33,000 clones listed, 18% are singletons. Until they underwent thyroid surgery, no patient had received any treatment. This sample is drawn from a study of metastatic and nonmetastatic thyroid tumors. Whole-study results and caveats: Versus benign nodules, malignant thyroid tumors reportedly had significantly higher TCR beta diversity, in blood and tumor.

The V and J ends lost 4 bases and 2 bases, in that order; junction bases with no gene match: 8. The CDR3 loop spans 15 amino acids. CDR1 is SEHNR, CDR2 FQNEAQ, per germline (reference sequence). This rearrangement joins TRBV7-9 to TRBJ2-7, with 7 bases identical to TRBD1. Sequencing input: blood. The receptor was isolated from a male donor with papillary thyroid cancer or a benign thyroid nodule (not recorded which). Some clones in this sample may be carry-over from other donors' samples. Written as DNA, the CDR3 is TGTGCCAGCAGCTACCGGGACAGTTGGACCTACGAGCAGTACTTC. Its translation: CASSYRDSWTYEQYF.